Listed here is a single TCR beta chain. This clonotype has a handful of counts. Its antigen is unknown. No base-level quality is on record; no much larger clone is a single base apart. Receptors were amplified or captured by 5' RACE. These reads were obtained on an Illumina HiSeq 2500. A second PCR of roughly 6 to 11 cycles was run with a J-beta primer mix and a sample-barcoded 5' primer. A template-switch 5' adaptor carrying 12 random nucleotides introduced a unique molecular identifier onto each TCR beta cDNA molecule. At least 2.5 million CDR3-containing paired-end reads were obtained from each sample. First-strand cDNA synthesis was performed from all RNA using the Mint cDNA synthesis kit, with priming by a TRBC-specific oligonucleotide. All cDNA was treated with uracil-DNA glycosylase and then went through a first 18-cycle PCR with the universal primers M1SS and BC2_uni_R. Per the source publication's procedure: For normalization, 1 million high-quality reads, each with a distinct molecular identifier, were randomly selected from each sample. Instead of being binned into consensus sequences, reads that shared molecular identifiers were thrown out. MiTCR, with a Q25 quality threshold and the strictest error-elimination algorithm, was used for CDR3 identification, clonotype clustering and error correction. A nonparametric unseen species model with Euler transformation was used to estimate a lower bound on total TCR beta diversity. TCRdb's own reprocessing of the public reads used fastp at Q25 and MiXCR and kept productive beta chains. Rows are unified per CDR3 protein, each entry keeping the most common DNA and genes. TCRdb's processing, not the study's, gives the V and J calls here. The sample table lists some 890,000 distinct CDR3 sequences, 25% to 35% of them with a count of one. The leading ten clones occupy 10% of the sample.

The sample comes from a study of blood T cells in healthy people across ages (dated by TCRdb to between 2014 and 2017). Broadly, across the study: In model experiments, template switching captured roughly one uniquely barcoded TCR beta cDNA molecule for every two T cells. To track age-related changes in TCR beta repertoire diversity, the study relied on deep sequencing normalized with unique cDNA molecular identifiers. Two additional independent replicas of 1 million unique cDNA reads from the same blood draw were analyzed for two donors (one aged 18 to 30 and one aged 80 or older). Four age groups were formed from the donors: young (average 16 years), middle-aged (approximately 40), aged (approximately 60) and long-lived (less than 85).

The CDR3 has 16 amino acids, counting the end cysteine and phenylalanine. This entry keeps only the CDR3 DNA: 48 bases, framed from base 1. For this chain, trimming is 2 bases at the V end and 2 bases at the J end, and the number of junction bases without a gene match is 4. The germline V gene (reference sequence) provides CDR1 LGHDT and CDR2 YNNKEL. The approximately 39 donors, aged about 6 to 95 years, were systemically healthy Caucasian individuals from Russia. Around 10 milliliters of peripheral blood were collected from each donor into EDTA-treated Vacutainer tubes. Ficoll-Paque density-gradient centrifugation was used to isolate PBMCs, with at least 6.5 million per sample. Total RNA, at least 6 micrograms per sample, was extracted from PBMCs with Trizol reagent. The percentages of naive CD45RAhigh/CD27high T cells were determined by flow cytometry on a PBMC aliquot from every donor. On the study overall, not on this receptor specifically: Because profiling used bulk unsorted PBMCs, naive and antigen-experienced compartments could not be compared conclusively. Observed TCR beta diversity per million T cells fell roughly linearly with age, and a significant reduction was already apparent by age approximately 40. Estimates of total diversity based on one million sequenced T cells were regarded as lower bounds and as underestimates. The percentage of naive T cells measured by flow cytometry correlated strongly with observed TCR beta diversity. The CMV infection status of donors was not known, potentially confounding age-related changes in expanded clonotypes. Compared with the aged group, more naive CD4+ T cells, fewer expanded clones and increased TCR diversity were shown by the long-lived group, suggesting age selection.

These records were also assigned to another study, of T cells of mothers and their children. As that second study puts it: Nine systemically healthy Caucasian individuals, comprising three mothers and their six children, were included as donors. cDNA synthesis consumed the entire amount of extracted RNA, loaded at around 1.5 ug RNA in each 15 ul reaction. Sample barcodes and 2-4 random nucleotides were added via the M1S primer in the second PCR. Over 8 million TCR beta CDR3 reads came from each mother, compared with some 3 million reads from each child. Thymic selection shapes the output of TCR recombination in a similar way in related and unrelated pairs, and inherited differences have a minor effect. Related mother-child pairs always showed normalized repertoire overlap that was slightly higher than in unrelated mother-child pairs, though the difference was never significant. With a sensitivity of about 100 clones per million clonotypes, no persistent microchimeric T cell clones were detected. The study used deep NGS to compare TCR beta repertoires of mothers and children, seeking features distinguishing related mother-child pairs from unrelated individuals. On average, the children were 11 +/- 4 years old, while the mothers were approximately 40 +/- 4 years old. Libraries were sequenced on Illumina HiSeq 2000 with 100+100 nt paired-end reads after adapter ligation with NEBNext reagents. Mother and child libraries were prepared a month apart and sequenced in separate runs to prevent cross-contamination. Between roughly 450,000 and 2,200,000 distinct TCR beta clonotypes were identified per donor. Naive TCR beta clonotypes were estimated from low-frequency clonotypes matched to each donor's FACS-determined naive share, without sorting.

What was sequenced was blood. The rearranged segments are TRBV3-1 and TRBJ2-3; 10 nucleotides in the junction match TRBD2. The origin of this receptor is a woman aged 40 to 50 in good health. The nucleotide sequence reads TGTGCCAGCAGCCAAAGCGGGGGGGCCTCCACAGATACGCAGTATTTT. This translates into CASSQSGGASTDTQYF.